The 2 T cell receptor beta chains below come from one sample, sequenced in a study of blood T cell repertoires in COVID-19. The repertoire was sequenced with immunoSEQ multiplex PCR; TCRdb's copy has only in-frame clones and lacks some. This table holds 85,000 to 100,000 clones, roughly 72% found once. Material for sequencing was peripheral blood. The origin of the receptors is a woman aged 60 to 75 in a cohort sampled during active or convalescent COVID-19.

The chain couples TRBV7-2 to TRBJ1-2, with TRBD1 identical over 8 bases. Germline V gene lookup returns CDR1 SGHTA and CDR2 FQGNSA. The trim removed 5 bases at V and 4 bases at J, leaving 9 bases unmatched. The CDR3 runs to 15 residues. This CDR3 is CASSNSGTGLYGYTF. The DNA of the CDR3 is TGTGCCAGCAGCAACTCCGGGACAGGTCTCTATGGCTACACCTTC.

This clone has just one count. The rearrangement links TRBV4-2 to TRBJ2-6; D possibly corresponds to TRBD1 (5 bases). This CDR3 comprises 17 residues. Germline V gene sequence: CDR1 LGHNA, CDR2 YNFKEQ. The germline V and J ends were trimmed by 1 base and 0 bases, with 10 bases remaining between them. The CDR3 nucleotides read TGTGCCAGCAGCCAAGGAACAGGTGACTCTGGGGCCAACGTCCTGACTTTC. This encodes CASSQGTGDSGANVLTF.